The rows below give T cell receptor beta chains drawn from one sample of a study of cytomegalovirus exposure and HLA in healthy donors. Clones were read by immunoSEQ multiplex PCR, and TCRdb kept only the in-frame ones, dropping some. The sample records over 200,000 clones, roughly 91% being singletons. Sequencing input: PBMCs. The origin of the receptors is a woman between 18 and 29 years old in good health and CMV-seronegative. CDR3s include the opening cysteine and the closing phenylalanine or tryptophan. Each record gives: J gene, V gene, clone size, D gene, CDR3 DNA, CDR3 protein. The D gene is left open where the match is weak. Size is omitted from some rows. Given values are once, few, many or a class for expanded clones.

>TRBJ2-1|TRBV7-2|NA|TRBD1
TGTGCCAGCAGCTTTTTGACAGGGGGCGGAAGGAGCAATGAGCAGTTCTTC
CASSFLTGGGRSNEQFF
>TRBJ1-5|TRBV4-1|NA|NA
TGCGCCAGCAGCCAGAAAGGGGCAGGCCGCAATCAGCCCCAGCATTTT
CASSQKGAGRNQPQHF
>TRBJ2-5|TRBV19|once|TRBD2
TGTGCCAGTAGTATCTCCGGGACTAGACGCGCAGAGACCCAGTACTTC
CASSISGTRRAETQYF
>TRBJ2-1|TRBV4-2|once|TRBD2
TGTGCCAGCAGCCAAGATCCTAGCGGGGGTAATGAGCAGTTCTTC
CASSQDPSGGNEQFF
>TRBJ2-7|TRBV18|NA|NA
TGTGCCAGCTCACCTGAACAGGGCTACGAGCAGTACTTC
CASSPEQGYEQYF
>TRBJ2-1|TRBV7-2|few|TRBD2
TGTGCCAGCAGCTTATTCGGGGGGGCTTACAATGAGCAGTTCTTC
CASSLFGGAYNEQFF
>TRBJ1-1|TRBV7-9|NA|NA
TGTTCCAGCAGCTCAACGGGACTCCCGGGGGCTGAAGCTTTCTTT
CSSSSTGLPGAEAFF
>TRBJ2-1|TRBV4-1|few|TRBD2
TGCGCCAGCAGGGAAACGACTAGCGGGAGGGCAAATGAGCAGTTCTTC
CASRETTSGRANEQFF
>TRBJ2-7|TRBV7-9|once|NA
TGTGCCAGCAGCCTAGGTCTAGCGATGGGCCTCGACGAGCAGTACTTC
CASSLGLAMGLDEQYF
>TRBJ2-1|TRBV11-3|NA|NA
TGTGCCAGCAGCCCGGACGGACACAGCAATGAGCAGTTCTTC
CASSPDGHSNEQFF
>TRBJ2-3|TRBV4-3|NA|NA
TGCGCCAGCAGCCAAGGGACTTACTCCGATACGCAGTATTTT
CASSQGTYSDTQYF
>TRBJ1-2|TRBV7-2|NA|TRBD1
TGTGCCAGCAGCTCATTCCACGACTGGACAGGGTCTGGCTACACCTTC
CASSSFHDWTGSGYTF
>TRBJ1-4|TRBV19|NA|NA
TGTGCCAGCCGGGTTAAGATGGGACTACCTAATGAAAAACTGTTTTTT
CASRVKMGLPNEKLFF
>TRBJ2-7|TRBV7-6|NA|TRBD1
TGTGCCAGCAGCTCGGGACAGGGGGGGTCCGAGCAGTACTTC
CASSSGQGGSEQYF
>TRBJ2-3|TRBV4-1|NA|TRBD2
TGCGCCAGCAGCCAAGAGGGTGTGACTAGCGGGTATACAGATACGCAGTATTTT
CASSQEGVTSGYTDTQYF
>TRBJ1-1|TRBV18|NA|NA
TGTGCCAGCTCACCTGGGGGGGACACTGAAGCTTTCTTT
CASSPGGDTEAFF
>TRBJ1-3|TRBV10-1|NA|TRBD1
TGCGCCAGCACCGAAAGGACAGGGAAGGCAGGAAACACCATATATTTT
CASTERTGKAGNTIYF
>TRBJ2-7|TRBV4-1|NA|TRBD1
TGCGCCAGCAGCCAAGTAACCCGGGACAGGAGCTACGAGCAGTACTTC
CASSQVTRDRSYEQYF
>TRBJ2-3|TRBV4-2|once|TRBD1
TGTGCCAGCAGCTCAAACAGGGGAAGGGGCACAGATACGCAGTATTTT
CASSSNRGRGTDTQYF
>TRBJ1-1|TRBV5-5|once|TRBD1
TGTGCCAGCAGCTTTATGGACAGGGGAACTGAAGCTTTCTTT
CASSFMDRGTEAFF